This T cell receptor beta chain was captured in a study of cytomegalovirus exposure and HLA in healthy donors. As for the study in general: Earlier findings included approximately 120 million unique TCR beta sequences obtained from 150 million to 200 million T cells. The study, taken as a whole, reports: TCR beta chains numbering 164 were designated cytomegalovirus-associated. Relative to equally common others, HLA-associated TCR beta chains showed greater clonal expansion in a later analysis. It was reported that the classifier diagnosed cytomegalovirus status with high specificity and sensitivity in both the original and validation cohorts.

Researchers ran the PCR with 60 Vbeta and 13 Jbeta primers. TCRdb keeps only in-frame clones here, not all; method: immunoSEQ multiplex PCR. The profile shows 100,000 to 150,000 clones, 65% to 85% of them singletons. Of note for this clone: No antigen is known for it.

The CDR3 totals 15 residues. Trimming cost V 0 bases and J 0 bases, with 9 bases left between them. In germline, CDR1 is SGHRS, CDR2 YFSETQ. This receptor was identified in a woman aged 18-29 years in good health and CMV-seronegative. The sample comprised PBMCs. This chain joins TRBV5-1 and TRBJ1-1; D remains unclear. In DNA form, the CDR3 reads TGCGCCAGCAGCTTGGGGGCAGATCTGAACACTGAAGCTTTCTTT. The encoded protein is CASSLGADLNTEAFF.